The 31 T cell receptor beta chains below all came from one sample that was sequenced in a study of T cell responses to AZD1222 COVID-19 vaccine. Generated by immunoSEQ multiplex PCR, the TCRdb table keeps only in-frame clones and is missing some. The sample consists of over 120,000 clones, approximately 86% of them appearing once. The sample consisted of peripheral blood, taken 28 days after the second AZD1222 dose. All receptors come from an adult who received the AZD1222 COVID-19 vaccine.

The chain has TRBV9 and TRBJ2-3, with D possibly being TRBD1 (6 bases). This CDR3 comprises 16 residues. Per germline, CDR1 SGDLS and CDR2 YYNGEE. The V gene lost 0 bases and the J gene lost 1 base, with 12 bases spanning the gap. CDR3 coding DNA: TGTGCCAGCAGCGTAGAGGGGGACCCCCGCACAGATACGCAGTATTTT. Its protein product is CASSVEGDPRTDTQYF.

This clone turned up a few times. The chain employs TRBV27 and TRBJ2-5, with 10 positions matching TRBD2. The CDR3 has 15 residues. J lost 5 bases, V lost 4 bases, and 7 bases had no gene match. CDR1 MNHEY and CDR2 SMNVEV come from the germline V gene (reference sequence). CDR3 sequence: CASSSPSGGAETQYF. CDR3 in DNA: TGTGCCAGCAGTTCCCCCAGCGGGGGGGCGGAGACCCAGTACTTC.

The chain employs TRBV27 and TRBJ1-5; the D is unclear. Germline loops: CDR1 MNHEY, CDR2 SMNVEV (reference sequence). The V end was cut by 5 bases, the J end by 1 base, with 15 bases between. The CDR3 covers 16 residues. The CDR3 spells CASSPRAAGSNQPQHF. The CDR3 DNA follows: TGTGCCAGCAGTCCAAGGGCCGCCGGAAGCAATCAGCCCCAGCATTTT.

This clone was seen only a few times. This rearrangement joins TRBV6-5 to TRBJ2-1; TRBD1 might be the D (5 bases). Between the trimmed V and J ends, which lost 6 bases and 7 bases, there was a span of 19 bases. This CDR3 region has 15 residues. In germline, CDR1 is MNHEY, CDR2 SVGAGI. CDR3 bases: TGTGCCAGCAGGACCAACCTCAAGGGGCTAAATGAGCAGTTCTTC. It is translated as CASRTNLKGLNEQFF.

The genes are TRBV18 and TRBJ2-2, with 9 positions matching TRBD1. Losses at the gene ends were 4 bases for V and 3 bases for J; bases not matched to a gene: 6. Germline-derived CDR1 and CDR2 are KGHSH and LQKENI. This CDR3 contains 16 residues. The CDR3 here is CASSLSGTGHTGELFF. CDR3 nucleotides: TGTGCCAGCTCACTATCCGGGACAGGGCACACCGGGGAGCTGTTTTTT.

The chain has TRBV20-1 and TRBJ1-1; D may be TRBD1 (5 bases). V lost 8 bases, J lost 5 bases, and 12 bases lay in between. Germline-derived CDR1 and CDR2 are DFQATT and SNEGSKA (reference sequence). The CDR3 is 11 amino acids. CDR3 coding DNA: TGCAGTTCAGGGCGGGCAACTGAAGCTTTCTTT. Amino acid sequence: CSSGRATEAFF.

V is TRBV5-1 and J is TRBJ2-3; D may correspond to TRBD1 or TRBD2 (5 bases each). Germline V gene sequence: CDR1 SGHRS, CDR2 YFSETQ. This CDR3 region has 15 residues. V dropped 0 bases and J dropped 4 bases, with 12 bases sitting between them. CDR3 bases: TGCGCCAGCAGCTTGGAGGGGACGAGGCCAGATACGCAGTATTTT. Encoded protein: CASSLEGTRPDTQYF.

Concerning this clone itself: Other DNA sequences from this sample encode an identical CDR3 as well. V usage is TRBV7-2 and J usage is TRBJ1-5; no clear D gene. V was cut by 1 base and J by 4 bases, with 5 bases left in between. Germline assignment: CDR1 SGHTA and CDR2 FQGNSA. There are 13 residues in the CDR3. CDR3 residues: CASSLVKNQPQHF. In nucleotides, the CDR3 is TGTGCCAGCAGCTTAGTAAAAAATCAGCCCCAGCATTTT.

J is TRBJ2-1 and V is TRBV11-3; D is possibly TRBD1 (6 bases). Looked up from germline, CDR1 is SGHNT and CDR2 is YENEEA. The CDR3 is 15 amino acids. With 4 bases removed from V and 3 bases from J, the gap between germline ends came to 13 bases. Here the CDR3 reads CASSSQGPGYNEQFF. The CDR3 coding sequence is TGTGCCAGCAGCTCTCAGGGGCCGGGCTACAATGAGCAGTTCTTC.

The chain recombines TRBV19 with TRBJ2-5, with D possibly TRBD2 on 5 matching bases. The CDR3 loop spans 15 amino acids. Trimming took off 0 bases at V and 5 bases at J, with 13 bases between the two ends. Germline V gene sequence: CDR1 LNHDA, CDR2 SQIVND (reference sequence). CDR3 sequence reads: CASSIDGGLGETQYF. For the CDR3, the DNA is TGTGCCAGTAGTATAGATGGCGGGCTTGGGGAGACCCAGTACTTC.

The chain combines TRBV4-2 with TRBJ1-4; a possible D gene is TRBD1 (6 bases). CDR1 is LGHNA and CDR2 is YNFKEQ in the germline V gene. The CDR3 is 14 residues long. V lost 1 base and J 7 bases, leaving 10 bases between the germline ends. The chain's CDR3 is CASSQGDTGEKLFF. CDR3 nucleotide sequence: TGTGCCAGCAGCCAAGGGGACACTGGTGAAAAACTGTTTTTT.

The chain uses TRBV6-5 and TRBJ2-7; 9 bases fit TRBD1. V shed 11 bases, J shed 1 base, and the junction held 9 bases outside the gene matches. Per the germline V gene, CDR1 is MNHEY and CDR2 is SVGAGI. This CDR3 contains 14 residues. CDR3 residues: CAVNKGQGSYEQYF. CDR3 sequence (DNA): TGTGCCGTCAACAAGGGACAGGGTTCCTACGAGCAGTACTTC.

The V and J genes are TRBV19 and TRBJ2-6; 10 positions match TRBD2. V was clipped by 9 bases and J by 4 bases; unmatched bases: 15. The V gene's germline CDR1 is LNHDA and CDR2 SQIVND (reference sequence). This CDR3 has 18 amino acids. CDR3: CASPEPKREGPGANVLTF. CDR3 nucleotide sequence: TGTGCCAGCCCCGAGCCGAAGCGGGAGGGCCCCGGGGCCAACGTCCTGACTTTC. The variable domain in full, with the rest retrieved from reference TRBV19 and TRBJ2-6, is DGGITQSPKYLFRKEGQNVTLSCEQNLNHDAMYWYRQDPGQGLRLIYYSQIVNDFQKGDIAEGYSVSREKKESFPLTVTSAQKNPTAFYLCASPEPKREGPGANVLTFGAGSRLTVL.

V usage is TRBV7-9 and J usage is TRBJ2-7; tentative D call: TRBD2 (6 bases). Germline loops: CDR1 SEHNR, CDR2 FQNEAQ (reference sequence). The CDR3 covers 13 residues. V lost 1 base to trimming and J lost 4 bases, with 8 bases between them. The CDR3 is CASSLGRDYEQYF. The CDR3 DNA is TGTGCCAGCAGCTTAGGGCGGGATTACGAGCAGTACTTC.

This chain joins TRBV27 and TRBJ2-3; D not certain. Trimming stripped 3 bases from V and 4 bases from J, with 5 bases between. CDR3 size: 12 residues. Germline V CDR1 and CDR2: MNHEY, SMNVEV (reference sequence). The CDR3 reads CASSFTPDTQYF. CDR3 nucleotides: TGTGCCAGCAGTTTCACCCCAGATACGCAGTATTTT.

The gene calls are TRBV6-5 and TRBJ1-1; perhaps TRBD1 as D (5 bases). The CDR3 runs to 13 residues. In germline, CDR1 is MNHEY, CDR2 SVGAGI. V lost 2 bases and J lost 5, with 9 bases in between. Written as DNA, the CDR3 is TGTGCCAGCAGTTACGTGGGGGGGACTGAAGCTTTCTTT. Its protein is CASSYVGGTEAFF.

The chain uses TRBV4-2 and TRBJ1-6, with TRBD1 matching 9 bases. The CDR3 is 16 residues long. Looked up from germline, CDR1 is LGHNA and CDR2 is YNFKEQ. V was pared by 0 bases and J by 7 bases, with 4 bases of the junction left unmatched. The CDR3 region has the DNA TGTGCCAGCAGCCAAGAAGGACAGGGGCTGAATTCACCCCTCCACTTT. It is translated as CASSQEGQGLNSPLHF.

The rearrangement joins TRBV18 to TRBJ2-5; a possible D gene is TRBD1 (6 bases). Per germline, CDR1 KGHSH and CDR2 LQKENI. CDR3 length: 15 amino acids. Trimming removed 1 base from V and 2 bases from J, with 11 bases in between. CDR3 nucleotide sequence: TGTGCCAGCTCACCACGGACAGATCCTCAAGAGACCCAGTACTTC. Amino acids: CASSPRTDPQETQYF.

The chain couples TRBV19 to TRBJ2-3; 9 bases are a match to TRBD2. Trimming removed 7 bases from V and 4 bases from J; junction bases left unmatched: 9. Germline lookup yields CDR1 LNHDA and CDR2 SQIVND (reference sequence). The CDR3 is 15 residues long. The CDR3 nucleotides are TGTGCCAGTACGAGTAGCGGGAGCAGGGCAGATACGCAGTATTTT. Residues: CASTSSGSRADTQYF.

The rearrangement joins TRBV5-1 to TRBJ2-1; 9 nucleotides line up with TRBD2. Germline V gene data show CDR1 as SGHRS and CDR2 as YFSETQ. The V segment lost 0 bases and the J segment 4 bases; nucleotides outside the gene matches: 11. CDR3 size: 18 residues. The CDR3 DNA reads as TGCGCCAGCAGCTTGGGACCTAGCGGGATAGCACCTTACAATGAGCAGTTCTTC. This gives the protein CASSLGPSGIAPYNEQFF.

The rearrangement uses TRBV30 and TRBJ1-3; D gene uncertain. Per germline, CDR1 GTSNPN and CDR2 SVGIG (reference sequence). CDR3 length equals 11 residues. V shed 5 bases and J shed 7 bases, with 9 bases lying between them. The DNA for the CDR3 is TGTGCCTGGGCACTGGGGAACACCATATATTTT. It yields the protein CAWALGNTIYF.

The genes are TRBV6-5 and TRBJ2-7, with a weak D call TRBD1 (5 bases). The CDR3 consists of 12 residues. V was shortened by 9 bases and J by 0 bases, with 9 bases between the two germline ends. Germline V gene lookup returns CDR1 MNHEY and CDR2 SVGAGI. CDR3 region: CASPDSSYEQYF. CDR3 bases: TGTGCCAGTCCAGACAGCTCCTACGAGCAGTACTTC.

This chain joins TRBV11-2 and TRBJ1-1; unclear D gene. CDR1 SGHAT and CDR2 FQNNGV come from the germline V gene. This CDR3 region has 14 residues. V was shortened by 1 base and J by 1 base, with 7 bases between the two germline ends. The CDR3 sequence: CASSLGLKNTEAFF. The CDR3 DNA reads TGTGCCAGCAGCTTAGGATTGAAGAACACTGAAGCTTTCTTT.

This sequence joins TRBV30 and TRBJ2-1; 12 positions match TRBD2. Germline V gives CDR1 GTSNPN, CDR2 SVGIG (reference sequence). The V and J ends lost 0 bases and 10 bases, in that order; junction bases with no gene match: 7. The CDR3 runs to 15 residues. CDR3 loop: CAWSVGSSGGEEQFF. CDR3 nucleotides: TGTGCCTGGAGTGTTGGGTCTAGCGGGGGGGAGGAGCAGTTCTTC.

In this sample, this clone turned up once. The V gene is TRBV6-6, the J gene TRBJ1-1; D ambiguous. This CDR3 is built from 15 residues. The germline V and J ends were trimmed by 4 bases and 1 base, with 13 bases remaining between them. CDR1 and CDR2 (germline): MNHNY, SVGAGI (reference sequence). For the CDR3, the DNA is TGTGCCAGCAGTTTTCCTCTTATAGAGAACACTGAAGCTTTCTTT. It yields the protein CASSFPLIENTEAFF.

This clone was recorded once. The chain uses TRBV2 and TRBJ1-1, with D perhaps matching TRBD1 (5 bases). The V gene lost 8 bases and the J gene lost 1 base, with 14 bases spanning the gap. This CDR3 has 14 residues. The germline CDR1 and CDR2 sequences are SNHLY and FYNNEI. Here the CDR3 reads CASHFQGENTEAFF. The CDR3 DNA sequence: TGTGCCAGCCATTTCCAAGGGGAGAACACTGAAGCTTTCTTT.

The chain recombines TRBV7-9 with TRBJ1-1; perhaps TRBD1 as D (6 bases). CDR3 size: 14 residues. Trimming pared 5 bases from V and 1 base from J, leaving 11 bases between. Germline V gene data show CDR1 as SEHNR and CDR2 as FQNEAQ (reference sequence). CDR3 sequence (DNA): TGTGCCAGCAGCCCCGACAGGCCGAACACTGAAGCTTTCTTT. This translates into CASSPDRPNTEAFF.

This chain joins TRBV5-1 and TRBJ1-2; perhaps TRBD1 as D (6 bases). The germline V gene encodes CDR1 SGHRS and CDR2 YFSETQ. The CDR3 consists of 15 residues. V was shortened by 2 bases and J by 3 bases, with 14 bases between the two germline ends. The chain's CDR3 is CASSFSTDSYYGYTF. The CDR3 coding sequence is TGCGCCAGCAGCTTTTCGACGGACAGCTACTATGGCTACACCTTC.

The V call is TRBV30, the J call TRBJ1-4; 9 bases fit TRBD1. Germline assignment: CDR1 GTSNPN and CDR2 SVGIG (reference sequence). V shed 5 bases, J shed 8 bases, and the junction held 9 bases outside the gene matches. This CDR3 has 14 residues. CDR3 DNA sequence: TGTGCCTGGGGTACCGGGACAGGGCCCGAAAAACTGTTTTTT. As protein: CAWGTGTGPEKLFF.

The chain links TRBV7-2 to TRBJ2-4; TRBD2 matches 7 bases. After removal of 4 bases from V and 1 base from J, the junction contained 4 bases not matched to a gene. CDR1 SGHTA and CDR2 FQGNSA come from the germline V gene. CDR3 size: 15 residues. CDR3: CASSWVGGAKNIQYF. The CDR3 region has the DNA TGTGCCAGCAGCTGGGTCGGGGGGGCCAAAAACATTCAGTACTTC.

This clone appeared a single time. This chain connects TRBV15 to TRBJ2-5; D is ambiguous. Deletions cut 3 bases from V and 3 bases from J, with 5 bases between. Germline V gene data show CDR1 as LNHNV and CDR2 as YYDKDF (reference sequence). This CDR3 has 12 residues. The CDR3 region is CATSSVEETQYF. The DNA of the CDR3 is TGTGCCACCAGCAGCGTAGAAGAGACCCAGTACTTC.